The 32 T cell receptor beta chains presented below share a single source sample, sequenced in a study of T-cell reconstitution after alpha-beta-depleted transplantation in children. Unique molecular identifiers were built into the TCRbeta library. MiXCR, applied by TCRdb to the PCR reads, yields one record per CDR3 protein. Of roughly 500,000 distinct CDR3 sequences detected, about an eighth appear once; the ten largest clones hold less than 6.5%. The specimen was PBMCs from the stem cell graft donor, collected from the stem cell graft. The source of these receptors is a human donor who donated a stem cell graft to a child with combined immunodeficiency.

This clonotype was counted at least ten times. The chain links TRBV5-1 to TRBJ2-3; the match to TRBD1 covers 9 bases. This CDR3 is built from 17 residues. Looked up from germline, CDR1 is SGHRS and CDR2 is YFSETQ. After removal of 0 bases from V and 2 bases from J, the junction contained 7 bases not matched to a gene. The CDR3 reads CASSLEGTGITTDTQYF. DNA of the CDR3: TGCGCCAGCAGCTTGGAGGGGACAGGGATTACCACAGATACGCAGTATTTT.

This clonotype has only a few counts. The DNA for the CDR3 is TGTGCCAGCAGCTGGGACAGGGGCCTGGGGAATCAGCCCCAGCATTTT. This encodes CASSWDRGLGNQPQHF. The chain combines TRBV11-2 with TRBJ1-5, with 10 bases matching TRBD1. Germline assignment: CDR1 SGHAT and CDR2 FQNNGV. The CDR3 length is 16 residues. Losses at the gene ends were 4 bases for V and 4 bases for J; bases not matched to a gene: 7. The full variable domain, in which reference TRBV11-2 and TRBJ1-5 provide the parts outside the CDR3, is EAGVAQSPRYKIIEKRQSVAFWCNPISGHATLYWYQQILGQGPKLLIQFQNNGVVDDSQLPKDRFSAERLKGVDSTLKIQPAKLEDSAVYLCASSWDRGLGNQPQHFGDGTRLSIL.

This clonotype has at least ten counts. The chain joins TRBV12-3 or TRBV12-4 to TRBJ1-2; no clear D gene. This CDR3 has 14 amino acids. V was cut by 5 bases and J by 8 bases, with 18 bases left in between. The CDR3 DNA is TGTGCCAGCAGTCCCCTTGGGCGCGGTATAGGCTACACCTTC. Protein sequence: CASSPLGRGIGYTF.

This clonotype was seen just once. The J gene is TRBJ2-5, the V gene TRBV24-1; D not resolved. This CDR3 contains 13 residues. The germline gives CDR1 KGHDR, CDR2 SFDVKD. Trimming left V 4 bases short and J 0 bases short, with 5 bases between. CDR3 DNA: TGTGCCACCAGTGACCTGTACCAAGAGACCCAGTACTTC. It translates to CATSDLYQETQYF.

This clonotype was counted at least ten times. This chain joins TRBV12-3 or TRBV12-4 and TRBJ2-3, with 12 bases fitting TRBD1. Trimming at V came to 5 bases and at J to 3 bases, leaving 3 bases not matched to a gene. The CDR3 is 15 residues long. The CDR3 loop is CASSGTGGRTDTQYF. The CDR3 DNA is TGTGCCAGCAGTGGGACAGGGGGCCGGACAGATACGCAGTATTTT.

This clonotype was recorded many times. The chain uses TRBV3-1 and TRBJ2-4; 7 bases match TRBD2. The V segment lost 1 base and the J segment 7 bases; nucleotides outside the gene matches: 7. CDR1 is LGHDT and CDR2 is YNNKEL in the germline V gene (reference sequence). The CDR3 contains 15 residues. The CDR3 nucleotides are TGTGCCAGCAGCCAAGGGGGCGGGAGTCGGAACATTCAGTACTTC. It yields the protein CASSQGGGSRNIQYF. Full variable domain (remainder filled in from reference TRBV3-1 and TRBJ2-4): DTAVSQTPKYLVTQMGNDKSIKCEQNLGHDTMYWYKQDSKKFLKIMFSYNNKELIINETVPNRFSPKSPDKAHLNLHINSLELGDSAVYFCASSQGGGSRNIQYFGAGTRLSVL.

Details on this clonotype: Sequence at one end of the junction differs from germline and may be a read error. The chain recombines TRBV2 with TRBJ1-6; weak D call: TRBD1 (6 bases). This CDR3 spans 18 amino acids. Germline V gives CDR1 SNHLY, CDR2 FYNNEI. CDR3 region: CTSSLAFGRGTYNSPLHF. The CDR3 nucleotides are TGTACCAGCAGTTTAGCGTTTGGCAGGGGTACCTATAATTCACCCCTCCACTTT.

The rearrangement links TRBV18 to TRBJ2-7; D may be TRBD1 or TRBD2 (5 bases each). Trimming removed 6 bases at V and 0 bases at J, with 15 bases between. Germline loops: CDR1 KGHSH, CDR2 LQKENI. The CDR3 is 15 residues long. This CDR3 is CASSLPGPSSYEQYF. The CDR3 DNA reads TGTGCCAGCTCCCTCCCGGGGCCTAGCTCCTACGAGCAGTACTTC.

The rearrangement uses TRBV30 and TRBJ2-3, with 13 bases identical to TRBD2. This CDR3 is built from 15 residues. Losses at the gene ends were 3 bases for V and 6 bases for J; bases not matched to a gene: 6. Germline V lookup: CDR1 GTSNPN, CDR2 SVGIG (reference sequence). CDR3 in amino acids: CAWSPGLAGRDTQYF. The CDR3 DNA reads TGTGCCTGGAGCCCGGGACTAGCGGGACGGGATACGCAGTATTTT.

The chain combines TRBV4-1 with TRBJ1-1; D perhaps matches TRBD1 (6 bases). Per the germline V gene, CDR1 is MGHRA and CDR2 is YSYEKL. The CDR3 covers 13 residues. V gave up 4 bases and J gave up 6 bases, with 12 bases separating them. CDR3 protein: CASSLHRASEAFF. For the CDR3, the DNA is TGCGCCAGCAGCCTCCACAGGGCATCTGAAGCTTTCTTT.

This clonotype was detected ten times or more. J is TRBJ1-1 and V is TRBV27; 7 bases agree with TRBD1. Germline V gene sequence: CDR1 MNHEY, CDR2 SMNVEV (reference sequence). Unmatched junction bases numbered 7, after V lost 5 bases and J lost 4 bases. The CDR3 is 14 amino acids. The CDR3 spells CASSLRGRGTEAFF. The CDR3 bases are TGTGCCAGCAGTCTGAGGGGGCGCGGCACTGAAGCTTTCTTT.

The rearrangement uses TRBV6-5 and TRBJ1-5; 10 nucleotides match TRBD1. J gave up 5 bases and V 1 base, and 2 bases lay outside the gene matches. Looked up from germline, CDR1 is MNHEY and CDR2 is SVGAGI. The CDR3 loop spans 15 amino acids. The CDR3 loop reads CASSYYGTGDQPQHF. The CDR3 DNA reads as TGTGCCAGCAGTTACTATGGGACAGGGGATCAGCCCCAGCATTTT.

This rearrangement joins TRBV7-9 to TRBJ2-7; possible D gene TRBD2, 5 bases. Trimming stripped 1 base from V and 9 bases from J, with 13 bases between. Germline V gives CDR1 SEHNR, CDR2 FQNEAQ (reference sequence). CDR3 length: 13 amino acids. The DNA of the CDR3 is TGTGCCAGCAGCTTAGGGTTATCTGGGAGGCAGTACTTC. This encodes CASSLGLSGRQYF.

This clonotype occurred many times. The chain joins TRBV12-3 or TRBV12-4 to TRBJ2-7; tentative D call: TRBD2 (5 bases). Trimming stripped 0 bases from V and 3 bases from J, with 9 bases between. CDR3 length equals 14 residues. The CDR3 DNA is TGTGCCAGCAGTTTAGCACTAGATTACTACGAGCAGTACTTC. Protein product: CASSLALDYYEQYF.

A word on this clonotype: It may be a read error: a sequence one base away is much more abundant. This CDR3 is missing its conserved last phenylalanine or tryptophan, likely due to a read error. The chain employs TRBV10-3 and TRBJ1-1, with D possibly matching TRBD1 (5 bases). Trimming took 10 bases from V and 3 from J, leaving 18 bases between them. The germline gives CDR1 ENHRY, CDR2 SYGVKD. This CDR3 region has 14 residues. The CDR3 DNA reads as TGTGCCACCCTGATGGGGCCCGGGTACACTGAAGCTTTCTAT. Amino acids: CATLMGPGYTEAFY.

This clonotype was picked up a small number of times. The chain links TRBV10-3 to TRBJ2-5, with TRBD1 as a possible D gene (6 bases). The length of the CDR3 is 14 residues. The V gene lost 1 base and the J gene lost 2 bases, with 8 bases spanning the gap. The germline gives CDR1 ENHRY, CDR2 SYGVKD. The DNA for the CDR3 is TGTGCCATCAGTGAGTGGGACATTCAAGAGACCCAGTACTTC. Its protein product is CAISEWDIQETQYF.

This clonotype was observed at least ten times. This sequence joins TRBV28 and TRBJ2-7; 16 positions match TRBD2. CDR1 is MDHEN, CDR2 SYDVKM, per germline. The CDR3 is 19 amino acids. With 1 base clipped from V and 1 base from J, the junction kept 7 bases outside the gene matches. The CDR3 DNA is TGTGCCAGCAGTTTATTGGGACTAGCGGGGGGGGTTCGGTCCTACGAGCAGTACTTC. This encodes CASSLLGLAGGVRSYEQYF.

This clonotype was picked up many times. The gene calls are TRBV2 and TRBJ1-5; 7 positions match TRBD1. V lost 2 bases and J lost 6; bases outside the gene matches: 4. CDR3 length: 14 amino acids. Germline CDR1 SNHLY, CDR2 FYNNEI. In nucleotides, the CDR3 is TGTGCCAGCAGTGAACAACAGGGGACTCAGCCCCAGCATTTT. This gives the protein CASSEQQGTQPQHF.

The gene calls are TRBV4-3 and TRBJ2-7; 10 bases match TRBD1. Germline V CDR1 and CDR2: LGHNA, YSLEER. J was trimmed by 4 bases and V by 1 base; bases with no gene match: 4. The CDR3 totals 15 residues. In DNA form, the CDR3 reads TGCGCCAGCAGCCAAGGACAGGGGGCGTCGTACGAGCAGTACTTC. Translation: CASSQGQGASYEQYF.

V is TRBV18 and J is TRBJ2-5, with a weak D call TRBD2 (5 bases). V was cut by 0 bases and J by 5 bases, with 7 bases left in between. Germline V CDR1 and CDR2: KGHSH, LQKENI. CDR3 length equals 13 residues. The CDR3 here is CASSPPTGETQYF. The CDR3 bases are TGTGCCAGCTCACCACCGACGGGGGAGACCCAGTACTTC.

Only a few counts were recorded for this clonotype. The chain is built from TRBV9 and TRBJ2-7, with unresolved D. V was pared by 4 bases and J by 2 bases, with 13 bases between. This CDR3 has 14 residues. Germline lookup yields CDR1 SGDLS and CDR2 YYNGEE. This CDR3 reads CASSPDTTTYEQYF. The CDR3 coding sequence is TGTGCCAGCAGCCCCGATACTACGACCTACGAGCAGTACTTC. The entire variable domain, with the rest obtained from reference TRBV9 and TRBJ2-7, is as follows: DSGVTQTPKHLITATGQRVTLRCSPRSGDLSVYWYQQSLDQGLQFLIQYYNGEERAKGNILERFSAQQFPDLHSELNLSSLELGDSALYFCASSPDTTTYEQYFGPGTRLTVT.

This clonotype turned up a few times. This chain links TRBV10-3 with TRBJ2-3, with a tentative D call TRBD1 (6 bases). Germline V gene sequence: CDR1 ENHRY, CDR2 SYGVKD. There are 13 residues in the CDR3. Trimming left V 3 bases short and J 6 bases short, with 10 bases between. CDR3: CAISEQGPDTQYF. The CDR3 DNA sequence: TGTGCCATCAGTGAACAGGGCCCCGATACGCAGTATTTT.

Many counts were recorded for this clonotype. The V gene is TRBV9, the J gene TRBJ2-7; D gene uncertain. Germline values: CDR1 SGDLS, CDR2 YYNGEE. The CDR3 contains 14 residues. V shed 4 bases and J shed 0 bases, with 11 bases lying between them. The CDR3 region is CASSPPRPSYEQYF. The CDR3, as DNA: TGTGCCAGCAGCCCGCCAAGGCCCTCCTACGAGCAGTACTTC.

The genes are TRBV7-2 and TRBJ1-4, with 9 bases that match TRBD1. Germline values: CDR1 SGHTA, CDR2 FQGNSA. This CDR3 contains 14 residues. J lost 8 bases, V lost 3 bases, and 4 bases had no gene match. The CDR3 DNA follows: TGTGCCAGCAGCTTCGGGACAGGGAGCGAAAAACTGTTTTTT. Amino acid sequence: CASSFGTGSEKLFF.

This chain uses TRBV11-1 with TRBJ2-7; D assignment may be TRBD1 or TRBD2 (5 bases each). V lost 5 bases, J lost 0 bases, and 26 bases lay in between. There are 19 residues in the CDR3. Germline V gene lookup returns CDR1 SGHAT and CDR2 FQDESV (reference sequence). CDR3 nucleotide sequence: TGTGCCAGCAGCCTTCCTCTCAATCCGGGACGGGAAAGCTCCTACGAGCAGTACTTC. As protein: CASSLPLNPGRESSYEQYF.

This chain connects TRBV6-1 to TRBJ1-4; no clear D gene. This CDR3 is built from 14 residues. CDR1 and CDR2 from the germline V gene are MNHNS and SASEGT. V was pared by 6 bases and J by 5 bases, with 13 bases between. CDR3 DNA: TGTGCCAGCAGCCGGTCCGTGGCGAATGAAAAACTGTTTTTT. Amino acids: CASSRSVANEKLFF.

The chain combines TRBV7-9 with TRBJ2-5; tentatively, D is TRBD1 (5 bases). CDR1 and CDR2 (germline): SEHNR, FQNEAQ (reference sequence). V was shortened by 3 bases and J by 4 bases, with 18 bases between the two germline ends. The length of the CDR3 is 16 residues. The CDR3 DNA is TGTGCCAGCAGCTTCTATCAGGGTCTTGACTTAGAGACCCAGTACTTC. Translated, it gives CASSFYQGLDLETQYF.

This clonotype was counted between two and nine times. CDR3 in DNA: TGCAGTGCTAGCTTCCTTAGTCGTCCGGAAAACACCATATATTTT. It specifies CSASFLSRPENTIYF. The J gene is TRBJ1-3, the V gene TRBV20-1; D gene ambiguous. The V gene's germline CDR1 is DFQATT and CDR2 SNEGSKA (reference sequence). Trimming cost V 3 bases and J 6 bases, with 18 bases left between them. The CDR3 runs 15 residues.

This clonotype was observed at least ten times. The CDR3 DNA follows: TGCGCCAGCAGACCCGGGACAGGGGGCGTGGAGCTGTTTTTT. Protein product: CASRPGTGGVELFF. This rearrangement joins TRBV4-3 to TRBJ2-2, with 12 bases matching TRBD1. Trimming took 6 bases from V and 10 from J; bases not matched to a gene: 6. Germline CDR1 and CDR2: LGHNA and YSLEER. The CDR3 is 14 residues long.

This clonotype has at least ten counts. The chain links TRBV29-1 to TRBJ2-5, with 11 bases lining up with TRBD1. CDR1 is SQVTM, CDR2 ANQGSEA, per germline. Trimming took 5 bases from V and 4 from J; bases not matched to a gene: 3. CDR3 length equals 13 residues. CDR3 region: CSVTGTGGETQYF. The CDR3 DNA reads TGCAGCGTTACCGGGACAGGGGGAGAGACCCAGTACTTC.

The table lists this clonotype with a few counts. The chain is built from TRBV20-1 and TRBJ1-5; TRBD1 might be the D (6 bases). Trimming took 3 bases from V and 4 from J, leaving 13 bases between them. The length of the CDR3 is 14 residues. In germline, CDR1 is DFQATT, CDR2 SNEGSKA (reference sequence). DNA of the CDR3: TGCAGTGCTAGCGCAGGGGAACATAATCAGCCCCAGCATTTT. It yields the protein CSASAGEHNQPQHF.

This clonotype was recorded at least ten times. V gene TRBV5-1 combines with J gene TRBJ2-5, with 9 positions matching TRBD2. From germline, CDR1 is SGHRS and CDR2 YFSETQ. V lost 0 bases and J lost 5; bases outside the gene matches: 5. The CDR3 covers 15 residues. The CDR3 DNA is TGCGCCAGCAGCTTGGGAGTAGCGGGGGATGAGACCCAGTACTTC. This translates into CASSLGVAGDETQYF.